This T cell receptor beta chain was sequenced during a study of blood T cell repertoires in COVID-19. Study in general: The origin of the acute and convalescent COVID-19 samples was the United States, Italy and Spain.

The data were produced by immunoSEQ multiplex PCR, yet TCRdb's version contains in-frame clones alone and is incomplete. The sample holds tens of thousands of clones, roughly 83% seen once. The CDR3 contains 18 residues. Germline-derived CDR1 and CDR2 are SGHRS and YFSETQ. The ends were cut back, 2 bases at V and 3 bases at J, with 21 bases in the middle. This clone was found once. The chain combines TRBV5-1 with TRBJ2-1, with a possible D match to TRBD1 (6 bases). Source material: peripheral blood. The clonotype originates from a man older than 75 with active COVID-19. The CDR3 DNA reads as TGCGCCAGCAGCTTAAGCGCTCCGGGACAAACCCACTACAATGAGCAGTTCTTC. This sequence encodes CASSLSAPGQTHYNEQFF.